This TCR beta chain is from a study of shared clonotypes between healthy human individuals. Overall study: With ages of 18 to 49, the donors were a couple of women and a few men.

The germline CDR1 and CDR2 sequences are SGHRS and YFSETQ. Between the trimmed V and J ends, which lost 6 bases and 10 bases, there was a span of 22 bases. This CDR3 comprises 14 residues. The data were produced by immunoSEQ multiplex PCR, yet TCRdb's version contains in-frame clones alone and is incomplete. The table lists 800,000 to 1,200,000 clones, 75% to 80% of them singletons. Overall study findings and caveats: Memory subsets had estimated richness that was generally smaller than that of naive subsets.

In the case of this clone: Its antigen is currently unknown.

Participating donors were healthy, HIV-negative adults free of recent acute infections or vaccinations. Negatively enriched CD4+ T cells were divided by CD45RA into naive and memory. The chain is built from TRBV5-1 and TRBJ1-2, with a tentative D call TRBD1 (5 bases). The clonotype comes from a man aged 18 to 35 in good health. Some clones in this sample may be carry-over from other donors' samples. The sample comprised memory CD4+ T cells from PBMCs. Subset in this sample: CD45RA-negative fraction. CDR3 DNA sequence: TGCGCCAGCACCGAAAGCGGGGCGCAGTACGACTACACCTTC. Its translation is CASTESGAQYDYTF.